This entry is about one T cell receptor beta chain. Its antigen is not known. This specimen comes from a study of T cell responses to AZD1222 COVID-19 vaccine. On the study more broadly: Second doses at about 4 or about 12 weeks were pooled. The study's findings and limits: Donors were mostly white British, more females; clonal diversity possibly underestimated.

The germline V gene encodes CDR1 MNHEY and CDR2 SMNVEV (reference sequence). This CDR3 comprises 15 residues. The V gene lost 0 bases and the J gene lost 2 bases, with 11 bases spanning the gap. The table came from immunoSEQ multiplex PCR; TCRdb's copy has only in-frame clones and leaves some out. The table shows under 150,000 clones, with 85% to 95% occurring only once. The chain links TRBV27 to TRBJ2-7, with D possibly matching TRBD2 (5 bases). The clonotype originates from an adult in good health. The sequences come from peripheral blood, collected on day 0 of AZD1222 vaccination. The CDR3 coding sequence is TGTGCCAGCAGTTTATCGAGCGGAAACGCCTACGAGCAGTACTTC. Translation gives CASSLSSGNAYEQYF.